The 18 T cell receptor beta chains reported below all come from one sample, sequenced in a study of T cell responses to AZD1222 COVID-19 vaccine. Sequencing was performed with immunoSEQ multiplex PCR; in TCRdb, only in-frame clones are kept and a portion is missing. The sample consists of tens of thousands of clones, roughly nine tenths of them appearing once. The starting material was peripheral blood, obtained on day 0 of AZD1222 vaccination. The receptors originated from an adult in good health.

This rearrangement joins TRBV4-2 to TRBJ2-6; D not resolved. This CDR3 comprises 14 residues. CDR1 is LGHNA, CDR2 YNFKEQ, per germline. Trimming left V 6 bases short and J 0 bases short, with 6 bases between. CDR3 region: CASSYSSGANVLTF. The CDR3 bases are TGTGCCAGCAGTTACAGCTCTGGGGCCAACGTCCTGACTTTC.

This chain links TRBV3-1 (or the pseudogene TRBV3-2) with TRBJ2-3; D is undetermined. The germline V gene has CDR1 LGHDT and CDR2 YNNKEL (reference sequence). This CDR3 has 12 amino acids. The V end was cut by 4 bases, the J end by 1 base, with 3 bases between. CDR3 sequence (DNA): TGTGCCAGCAGCCCATGCACAGATACGCAGTATTTT. It specifies CASSPCTDTQYF.

The J gene is TRBJ2-5, the V gene TRBV5-4; D unclear. CDR1 is SGHNT, CDR2 YYREEE, per germline (reference sequence). V was pared by 0 bases and J by 5 bases, with 2 bases between. The CDR3 consists of 11 residues. The CDR3 DNA follows: TGTGCCAGCAGCTTGGAGGAGACCCAGTACTTC. It specifies CASSLEETQYF.

This sequence joins TRBV7-8 and TRBJ1-1; D uncertain. CDR1 is SGHVS and CDR2 is FQNEAQ in the germline V gene. The CDR3 runs 19 residues. V lost 4 bases to trimming and J lost 5 bases, with 29 bases between them. The CDR3 DNA sequence: TGTGCCAGCAGCTACCCAGCTGGCCCAATCAACGATAGGAATACTGAAGCTTTCTTT. Translating it yields CASSYPAGPINDRNTEAFF.

CDR3 protein: CASSPGQLIPVGEQFF. The CDR3 nucleotides read TGTGCCAGCAGCCCAGGACAGCTCATACCTGTCGGTGAGCAGTTCTTC. The V and J genes are TRBV7-2 and TRBJ2-1; perhaps TRBD1 as D (6 bases). The germline V and J ends were trimmed by 5 bases and 9 bases, with 23 bases remaining between them. The germline V gene has CDR1 SGHTA and CDR2 FQGNSA. The CDR3 is 16 amino acids.

The chain employs TRBV28 and TRBJ1-6; D gene uncertain. In germline, CDR1 is MDHEN, CDR2 SYDVKM. Trimming shortened V by 5 bases and J by 9 bases, and 8 bases separated the two germline ends. The CDR3 covers 12 residues. CDR3 nucleotides: TGTGCCAGCAGTCCCCTGGGTTCACCCCTCCACTTT. Translated, it gives CASSPLGSPLHF. The full variable domain, its missing parts supplied by reference TRBV28 and TRBJ1-6, is DVKVTQSSRYLVKRTGEKVFLECVQDMDHENMFWYRQDPGLGLRLIYFSYDVKMKEKGDIPEGYSVSREKKERFSLILESASTNQTSMYLCASSPLGSPLHFGNGTRLTVT.

The gene calls are TRBV20-1 and TRBJ1-6; 9 bases are shared with TRBD1. The CDR3 contains 15 residues. V lost 3 bases and J lost 9; bases outside the gene matches: 9. Germline V gives CDR1 DFQATT, CDR2 SNEGSKA (reference sequence). The CDR3 bases are TGCAGTGCTAGTTCCACAGGGGGCTTGAGTTCACCCCTCCACTTT. This translates into CSASSTGGLSSPLHF.

This chain connects TRBV29-1 to TRBJ1-1; TRBD1 matches 8 bases. The CDR3 has 13 amino acids. CDR1 and CDR2 (germline): SQVTM, ANQGSEA. The junction had 4 bases not matched to a gene; V was cut back by 6 bases and J by 1 base. The CDR3 DNA reads as TGCAGCGTGCGACAGGGGCCGAACACTGAAGCTTTCTTT. Protein sequence: CSVRQGPNTEAFF.

Here the CDR3 reads CASSPLREAYEQYF. The CDR3 nucleotides read TGTGCCAGCTCACCACTTAGGGAAGCCTACGAGCAGTACTTC. This chain uses TRBV18 with TRBJ2-7, with D hard to call. The CDR3 extends over 14 amino acids. Germline V gene sequence: CDR1 KGHSH, CDR2 LQKENI. The V and J ends lost 1 base and 2 bases respectively, with 9 bases between them.

J is TRBJ1-1 and V is TRBV5-5; TRBD1 matches 7 bases. This CDR3 has 16 residues. Per germline, CDR1 SGHKS and CDR2 YYEKEE (reference sequence). The junction had 11 bases not matched to a gene; V was cut back by 4 bases and J by 2 bases. CDR3 in amino acids: CASSKPGQSSNTEAFF. The CDR3 DNA sequence: TGTGCCAGCAGCAAACCGGGACAGAGTTCCAACACTGAAGCTTTCTTT.

This rearrangement joins TRBV19 to TRBJ1-5, with a possible D match to TRBD1 (5 bases). CDR3 length: 16 residues. V was clipped by 5 bases and J by 0 bases, with 14 bases between them. CDR1 LNHDA and CDR2 SQIVND come from the germline V gene (reference sequence). The DNA for the CDR3 is TGTGCCAGTAGTCCCGGGGGTTCGTATAGCAATCAGCCCCAGCATTTT. It encodes CASSPGGSYSNQPQHF.

The chain carries TRBV13 and TRBJ1-6; D is unclear. Germline values: CDR1 PRHDT, CDR2 FYEKMQ (reference sequence). Between the trimmed V and J ends, which lost 0 bases and 14 bases, there was a span of 14 bases. The CDR3 spans 14 residues. The CDR3 bases are TGTGCCAGCAGCTTAGGCCGCCAGATATCGGCCCTCCACTTT. Its protein product is CASSLGRQISALHF.

This chain joins TRBV24-1 and TRBJ2-5, with 11 bases fitting TRBD2. V lost 0 bases, J lost 5 bases, and 13 bases stayed unmatched. Per germline, CDR1 KGHDR and CDR2 SFDVKD. CDR3 size: 19 residues. CDR3 bases: TGTGCCACCAGTGATTTGTCTGGAGGGCTAGCGGGGGGACTGGAGACCCAGTACTTC. It encodes CATSDLSGGLAGGLETQYF.

This clone has only one observation. This chain connects TRBV27 to TRBJ1-1; no clear D. The V gene lost 2 bases and the J gene lost 1 base, with 5 bases spanning the gap. This CDR3 region has 13 residues. CDR1 and CDR2 from the germline V gene are MNHEY and SMNVEV (reference sequence). In DNA, the CDR3 is TGTGCCAGCAGTTTAAGGGAGAACACTGAAGCTTTCTTT. It codes for CASSLRENTEAFF.

The genes are TRBV21-1 and TRBJ2-2; the table's TRBD1 call for D was not verified on the DNA. TRBV21-1 is flagged as a pseudogene. CDR3 length: 22 residues. DNA of the CDR3: TGTGCCAGCAGCACCCGGGACAGGGTGGTTTTTGAAACCCACACGAACACCGGGGAGCTGTTTTTT. It yields the protein CASSTRDRVVFETHTNTGELFF.

The genes are TRBV5-1 and TRBJ2-3, with 11 bases that match TRBD1. CDR1 SGHRS and CDR2 YFSETQ come from the germline V gene. The CDR3 totals 15 residues. V lost 1 base and J lost 5; bases outside the gene matches: 3. The CDR3 reads CASSLMDRGRDTQYF. In DNA, the CDR3 is TGCGCCAGCAGCTTGATGGACAGGGGGCGAGATACGCAGTATTTT.

The chain links TRBV7-9 to TRBJ2-6; D is undetermined. This CDR3 has 14 amino acids. Looked up from germline, CDR1 is SEHNR and CDR2 is FQNEAQ (reference sequence). V was cut by 3 bases and J by 0 bases, with 3 bases left in between. The CDR3, as DNA: TGTGCCAGCAGCTTCAGCTCTGGGGCCAACGTCCTGACTTTC. This translates into CASSFSSGANVLTF.

V is TRBV9 and J is TRBJ1-2, with 9 nucleotides matching TRBD1. CDR1 and CDR2 from the germline V gene are SGDLS and YYNGEE. V shed 3 bases, J shed 7 bases, and the junction held 7 bases outside the gene matches. The CDR3 spans 14 residues. This CDR3 reads CASSAAGQGIGYTF. For the CDR3, the DNA is TGTGCCAGCAGCGCGGCGGGACAGGGAATTGGCTACACCTTC.